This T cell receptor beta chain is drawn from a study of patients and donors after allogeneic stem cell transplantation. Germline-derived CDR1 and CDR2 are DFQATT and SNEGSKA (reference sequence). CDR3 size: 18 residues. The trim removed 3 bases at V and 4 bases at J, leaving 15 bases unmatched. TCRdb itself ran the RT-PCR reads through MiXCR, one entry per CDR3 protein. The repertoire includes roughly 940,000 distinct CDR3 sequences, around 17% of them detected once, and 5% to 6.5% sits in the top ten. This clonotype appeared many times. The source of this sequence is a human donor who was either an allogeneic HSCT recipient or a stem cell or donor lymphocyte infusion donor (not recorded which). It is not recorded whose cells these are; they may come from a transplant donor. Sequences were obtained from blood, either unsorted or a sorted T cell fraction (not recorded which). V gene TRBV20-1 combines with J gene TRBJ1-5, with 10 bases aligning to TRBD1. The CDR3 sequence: CSARGEGQGRLWNQPQHF. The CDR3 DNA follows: TGCAGTGCTAGGGGGGAGGGACAGGGGAGACTTTGGAATCAGCCCCAGCATTTT.